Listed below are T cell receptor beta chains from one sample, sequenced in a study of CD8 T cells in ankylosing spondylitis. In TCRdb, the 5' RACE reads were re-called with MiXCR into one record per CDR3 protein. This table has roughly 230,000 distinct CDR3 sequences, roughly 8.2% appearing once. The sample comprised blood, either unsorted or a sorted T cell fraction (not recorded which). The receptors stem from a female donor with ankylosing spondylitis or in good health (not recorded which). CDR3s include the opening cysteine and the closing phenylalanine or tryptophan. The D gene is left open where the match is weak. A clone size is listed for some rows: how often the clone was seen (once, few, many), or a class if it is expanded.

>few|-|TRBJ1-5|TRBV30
CAWSVQGDQPQHF
TGTGCCTGGAGTGTACAAGGTGATCAGCCCCAGCATTTT
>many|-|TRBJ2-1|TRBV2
CASSEALLRADNEQFF
TGTGCCAGCAGTGAAGCGCTTTTGAGGGCCGACAATGAGCAGTTCTTC
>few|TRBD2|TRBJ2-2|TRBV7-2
CASSFNSGSYSGELFF
TGTGCCAGCAGCTTTAACAGCGGGAGTTATAGCGGGGAGCTGTTTTTT
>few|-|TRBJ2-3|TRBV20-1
CSARGPSTDTQYF
TGCAGTGCTAGGGGTCCTAGCACAGATACGCAGTATTTT
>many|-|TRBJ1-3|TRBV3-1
CASSQIPTATGDTIYF
TGTGCCAGCAGCCAAATTCCGACTGCGACCGGAGACACCATATATTTT
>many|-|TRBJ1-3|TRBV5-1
CASGEQAISGNTIYF
TGCGCCAGCGGAGAACAGGCGATCTCTGGAAACACCATATATTTT
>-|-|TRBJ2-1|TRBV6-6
CASSYPSRSEQFF
TGTGCCAGCAGTTACCCGAGCCGCTCTGAGCAGTTCTTC
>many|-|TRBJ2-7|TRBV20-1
CSAREDLYEQYF
TGCAGTGCTAGAGAGGACCTCTACGAGCAGTACTTC
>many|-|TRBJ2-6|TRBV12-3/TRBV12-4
CASSLLADWTPGANVLTF
TGTGCCAGCAGTTTATTGGCAGATTGGACCCCTGGGGCCAACGTCCTGACTTTC
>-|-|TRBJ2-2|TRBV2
CASSELYTGEPFF
TGTGCCAGCAGTGAGCTTTACACCGGGGAGCCGTTTTTT
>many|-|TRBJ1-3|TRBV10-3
CAIRDSSGNTIYF
TGTGCCATCAGGGACAGCTCTGGAAACACCATATATTTT
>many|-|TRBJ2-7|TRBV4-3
CASSHGVEYEQYF
TGCGCCAGCAGCCACGGAGTGGAGTACGAGCAGTACTTC
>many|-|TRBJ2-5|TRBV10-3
CAISDPGDQETQYF
TGTGCCATCAGTGACCCCGGGGACCAAGAGACCCAGTACTTC
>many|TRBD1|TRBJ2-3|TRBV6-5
CASARGRDTQYF
TGTGCCAGCGCCAGGGGGCGCGATACGCAGTATTTT
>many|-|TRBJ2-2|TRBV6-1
CASRNGNTGELFF
TGTGCCAGCAGGAACGGAAACACCGGGGAGCTGTTTTTT
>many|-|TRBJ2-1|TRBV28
CASSFPRGEALNEQFF
TGTGCCAGCAGTTTTCCTAGGGGAGAGGCCCTGAATGAGCAGTTCTTC
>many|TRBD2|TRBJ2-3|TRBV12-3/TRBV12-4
CASARILAVRADTQYF
TGTGCCAGCGCTCGTATTCTAGCGGTCCGGGCAGATACGCAGTATTTT
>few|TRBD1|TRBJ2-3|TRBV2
CASSLGTGRNTDTQYF
TGTGCCAGCAGCCTCGGGACAGGGAGAAACACAGATACGCAGTATTTT
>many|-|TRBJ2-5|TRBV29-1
CSGNPGAQETQYF
TGCAGCGGCAACCCCGGGGCCCAAGAGACCCAGTACTTC
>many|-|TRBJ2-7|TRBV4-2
CASSQDSTGSNYEQYF
TGTGCCAGCAGCCAAGACTCGACAGGCTCAAACTACGAGCAGTACTTC
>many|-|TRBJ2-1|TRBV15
CATSSLQGYNEQFF
TGTGCCACCAGCAGTCTCCAGGGGTACAATGAGCAGTTCTTC
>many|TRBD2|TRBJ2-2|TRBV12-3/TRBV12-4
CAKRETSGELFF
TGTGCCAAGCGGGAGACAAGCGGGGAGCTGTTTTTT
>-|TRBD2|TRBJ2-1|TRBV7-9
CASSLGASGRKYNEQFF
TGTGCCAGCAGCTTAGGGGCTAGCGGGAGGAAGTACAATGAGCAGTTCTTC
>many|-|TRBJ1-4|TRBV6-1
CASSPRGGSNEKLFF
TGTGCCAGCAGTCCCAGGGGCGGTTCTAATGAAAAACTGTTTTTT
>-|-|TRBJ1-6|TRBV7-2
CASSLAHRDSPLHF
TGTGCCAGCAGCTTAGCGCACAGGGATTCACCCCTCCACTTT
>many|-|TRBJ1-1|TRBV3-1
CASSQDTSLSSNTEAFF
TGTGCCAGCAGCCAAGATACCTCGCTGTCCTCGAACACTGAAGCTTTCTTT
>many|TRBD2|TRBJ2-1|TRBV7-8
CASSLLGLAEQFF
TGTGCCAGCAGCTTATTGGGACTAGCCGAGCAGTTCTTC
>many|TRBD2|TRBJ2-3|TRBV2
CASRGGDLASDTQYF
TGTGCCAGCAGGGGGGGGGACCTAGCCTCAGATACGCAGTATTTT
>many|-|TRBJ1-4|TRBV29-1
CSVEDDEKLFF
TGCAGCGTTGAAGATGATGAAAAACTGTTTTTT
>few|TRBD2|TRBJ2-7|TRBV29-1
CSVPGLPTSSRQYF
TGCAGCGTGCCGGGACTACCTACGAGCAGTAGGCAGTACTTC
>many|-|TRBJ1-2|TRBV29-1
CSVVAGHGYTF
TGCAGCGTTGTGGCGGGACATGGCTACACCTTC
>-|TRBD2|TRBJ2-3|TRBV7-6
CASSLGPLRGRIIDTQYF
TGTGCCAGCAGCTTAGGACCCCTTCGCGGGAGGATTATAGATACGCAGTATTTT